A single sample gave rise to the 29 T cell receptor beta chains below, sequenced in a study of T-cell memory formation after mild COVID-19. One entry per CDR3 protein, called by TCRdb with MiXCR from the 5' RACE reads. Of a few hundred thousand distinct CDR3 sequences in the sample, about 22% were seen once. Sequencing used PBMCs or a T cell subset sorted from them (not recorded which). The receptors stem from an adult woman who had mild COVID-19 (a few samples of this study predate the infection). Cell type and time point are not known.

This clonotype was seen a handful of times. The V call is TRBV7-3, the J call TRBJ2-1; D is uncertain. The CDR3 length is 15 residues. The V end lost 4 bases, the J end lost 4 bases, and 14 bases lay between the germline ends. Germline CDR1 reads SGHTA; CDR2 reads FQGTGA. The CDR3 sequence: CASSSILGRYNEQFF. DNA for the CDR3: TGTGCCAGCAGCTCTATATTGGGCCGATACAATGAGCAGTTCTTC.

This clonotype was seen only a few times. The chain recombines TRBV7-9 with TRBJ1-2; no reliable D call. The germline CDR1 and CDR2 sequences are SEHNR and FQNEAQ (reference sequence). Trimming left V 5 bases short and J 8 bases short, with 18 bases between. The CDR3 length is 14 residues. The CDR3 region has the DNA TGTGCCAGCAGCGTTATAAAGGGTACGGGAGGCTACACCTTC. Protein sequence: CASSVIKGTGGYTF. The variable domain in full, completed from reference TRBV7-9 and TRBJ1-2, reads DTGVSQNPRHKITKRGQNVTFRCDPISEHNRLYWYRQTLGQGPEFLTYFQNEAQLEKSRLLSDRFSAERPKGSFSTLEIQRTEQGDSAMYLCASSVIKGTGGYTFGSGTRLTVV.

The chain joins TRBV12-3 or TRBV12-4 to TRBJ2-1; perhaps TRBD1 as D (5 bases). Trimming shortened V by 2 bases and J by 8 bases, and 25 bases separated the two germline ends. The CDR3 totals 18 residues. The CDR3 DNA is TGTGCCAGCAGTTTATCCCCGGCTCAGGGCCTCCTAGGGCATGAGCAGTTCTTC. Protein product: CASSLSPAQGLLGHEQFF.

The rearrangement joins TRBV19 to TRBJ2-5; perhaps TRBD2 as D (5 bases). Trimming left V 6 bases short and J 3 bases short, with 14 bases between. Looked up from germline, CDR1 is LNHDA and CDR2 is SQIVND (reference sequence). The CDR3 has 14 residues. CDR3 region: CASRDSGRKETQYF. DNA for the CDR3: TGTGCCAGTAGGGACTCCGGGCGCAAAGAGACCCAGTACTTC.

The genes are TRBV2 and TRBJ1-6; no definite D call. The germline CDR1 and CDR2 sequences are SNHLY and FYNNEI. The CDR3 consists of 16 residues. The V and J ends lost 3 bases and 0 bases respectively, with 9 bases between them. The CDR3 here is CASSEALSSYNSPLHF. For the CDR3, the DNA is TGTGCCAGCAGTGAGGCTCTGAGCTCCTATAATTCACCCCTCCACTTT.

This rearrangement joins TRBV5-1 to TRBJ1-1; D might be TRBD1 (6 bases). V dropped 4 bases and J dropped 4 bases, with 17 bases sitting between them. Germline CDR1 and CDR2: SGHRS and YFSETQ. There are 15 residues in the CDR3. The CDR3 DNA reads TGCGCCAGCAGCCCTCTGGACAGTGGGTCCACTGAAGCTTTCTTT. It yields the protein CASSPLDSGSTEAFF.

The chain has TRBV6-2 or TRBV6-3 and TRBJ1-1, with 9 bases lining up with TRBD1. The CDR3 runs 15 residues. Per the germline V gene, CDR1 is MNHEY and CDR2 is SVGEGT. The V and J ends lost 5 bases and 5 bases, in that order; junction bases with no gene match: 9. CDR3 bases: TGTGCCAGCAGTAACCGGGACAGGGAAGGGACTGAAGCTTTCTTT. Residues: CASSNRDREGTEAFF.

The chain recombines TRBV20-1 with TRBJ2-1; 11 bases line up with TRBD2. From germline, CDR1 is DFQATT and CDR2 SNEGSKA (reference sequence). The V segment lost 3 bases and the J segment 5 bases; nucleotides outside the gene matches: 9. This CDR3 has 16 residues. CDR3 nucleotide sequence: TGCAGTGCTAGGCGGCTAGCGGGAGGACTACACAATGAGCAGTTCTTC. The encoded protein is CSARRLAGGLHNEQFF.

The chain links TRBV20-1 to TRBJ2-5; 8 bases map to TRBD2. This CDR3 comprises 15 residues. Per the germline V gene, CDR1 is DFQATT and CDR2 is SNEGSKA (reference sequence). With V trimmed by 3 bases and J by 3 bases, 9 bases remained unmatched. CDR3 coding DNA: TGCAGTGCTAGGATAGCGGGACCGTACAAAGAGACCCAGTACTTC. It translates to CSARIAGPYKETQYF.

The chain links TRBV12-2 to TRBJ2-1; the table's D call of TRBD2 was not tested on the DNA. TRBV12-2 is shown as a pseudogene. The CDR3 runs to 14 residues. The CDR3 region is CASRFPGLADEQFF. CDR3 nucleotides: TGTGCAAGTCGCTTCCCGGGGCTGGCGGATGAGCAGTTCTTC.

The chain is built from TRBV5-6 and TRBJ2-7, with D perhaps matching TRBD1 or TRBD2 (5 bases each). Trimming removed 3 bases from V and 8 bases from J, with 15 bases in between. CDR1 is SGHDT, CDR2 YYEEEE, per germline. The CDR3 runs to 13 residues. The CDR3 sequence: CASSYRTGTKQYF. The DNA for the CDR3 is TGTGCCAGCAGCTATCGAACCGGGACGAAGCAGTACTTC.

This clonotype was detected only a few times. The chain recombines TRBV24-1 with TRBJ1-2; D gene ambiguous. Trimming pared 4 bases from V and 8 bases from J, leaving 16 bases between. The CDR3 extends over 14 amino acids. Germline V CDR1 and CDR2: KGHDR, SFDVKD. The CDR3 sequence is CATSDPGRIRGYTF. CDR3 coding DNA: TGTGCCACCAGTGACCCCGGGCGGATCAGGGGCTACACCTTC.

The rearrangement uses TRBV29-1 and TRBJ1-1; D call uncertain. Germline lookup yields CDR1 SQVTM and CDR2 ANQGSEA. Trimming took 0 bases from V and 6 from J, leaving 11 bases between them. CDR3 length equals 13 residues. The CDR3 loop is CSVEEAGEAEAFF. The CDR3 bases are TGCAGCGTTGAAGAAGCGGGCGAGGCTGAAGCTTTCTTT.

This clonotype has more than one count but fewer than ten. This chain uses TRBV7-6 with TRBJ1-2; TRBD1 matches at 7 bases. Losses at the gene ends were 5 bases for V and 4 bases for J; bases not matched to a gene: 7. The CDR3 totals 14 residues. Germline-derived CDR1 and CDR2 are SGHVS and FNYEAQ. The CDR3 spells CASSVGTDPYGYTF. The DNA for the CDR3 is TGTGCCAGCAGCGTCGGGACAGACCCCTATGGCTACACCTTC.

The V call is TRBV7-6, the J call TRBJ2-1; D is ambiguous. The V and J ends lost 5 bases and 0 bases respectively, with 17 bases between them. The CDR3 is 17 residues long. CDR1 and CDR2 from the germline V gene are SGHVS and FNYEAQ. For the CDR3, the DNA is TGTGCCAGCAGCCACCGCCAAGGGATGAGCTCCTACAATGAGCAGTTCTTC. Encoded protein: CASSHRQGMSSYNEQFF.

The rearrangement joins TRBV7-2 to TRBJ1-1; 10 bases align to TRBD1. Germline CDR1 reads SGHTA; CDR2 reads FQGNSA. Trimming removed 1 base from V and 4 bases from J; junction bases left unmatched: 3. CDR3 size: 15 residues. CDR3 sequence reads: CASSLGQGAGTEAFF. The CDR3 coding sequence is TGTGCCAGCAGCTTAGGACAGGGGGCAGGCACTGAAGCTTTCTTT.

This clonotype was seen a few times. The V gene is TRBV21-1, the J gene TRBJ2-5; the table's TRBD1 call for D was not verified on the DNA. TRBV21-1 is noted as a pseudogene. The CDR3 has 11 residues. DNA for the CDR3: TGTGCCAGCAGAACCCGGTGGACCCAGTACTTC. The encoded protein is CASRTRWTQYF.

This clonotype has only a few counts. The chain has TRBV20-1 and TRBJ1-6; TRBD1 might be the D (6 bases). CDR3 size: 16 residues. V was cut by 2 bases and J by 3 bases, with 14 bases left in between. CDR1 and CDR2 from the germline V gene are DFQATT and SNEGSKA (reference sequence). CDR3 sequence: CSARSGGSNYNSPLHF. The CDR3 DNA follows: TGCAGTGCTAGATCTGGGGGCTCAAACTATAATTCACCCCTCCACTTT.

This chain connects TRBV6-5 to TRBJ1-1; TRBD1 matches at 7 bases. The CDR3 is 16 residues long. Germline CDR1 reads MNHEY; CDR2 reads SVGAGI. The junction had 7 bases not matched to a gene; V was cut back by 2 bases and J by 1 base. The CDR3 region has the DNA TGTGCCAGCAGTTACGTAAGGAGACAGGGGAACACTGAAGCTTTCTTT. This codes for CASSYVRRQGNTEAFF.

The chain couples TRBV19 to TRBJ1-1; 8 positions agree with TRBD1. Looked up from germline, CDR1 is LNHDA and CDR2 is SQIVND (reference sequence). The CDR3 is 14 residues long. V lost 6 bases to trimming and J lost 1 base; unmatched junction nucleotides: 4. CDR3 residues: CASSTTGENTEAFF. For the CDR3, the DNA is TGTGCCAGTAGCACGACAGGGGAGAACACTGAAGCTTTCTTT.

This clonotype showed up many times. This chain links TRBV7-3 with TRBJ2-2; D is unclear. Trimming shortened V by 2 bases and J by 4 bases, and 8 bases separated the two germline ends. From germline, CDR1 is SGHTA and CDR2 FQGTGA. The CDR3 has 14 amino acids. CDR3 region: CASSLVRSTGELFF. Here the CDR3 DNA reads TGTGCCAGCAGCTTAGTCCGGTCCACCGGGGAGCTGTTTTTT.

The table lists this clonotype with a few counts. The V and J genes are TRBV3-1 and TRBJ2-3, with 15 bases lining up with TRBD2. J was trimmed by 3 bases and V by 0 bases; bases with no gene match: 7. The CDR3 is 19 residues long. Per the germline V gene, CDR1 is LGHDT and CDR2 is YNNKEL (reference sequence). The DNA of the CDR3 is TGTGCCAGCAGCCAAGATAGGGGACTAGCGGGAGGAAGGACAGATACGCAGTATTTT. It is translated as CASSQDRGLAGGRTDTQYF.

This CDR3 is CASSFGLAGGPVETQYF. The DNA for the CDR3 is TGCGCCAGCAGCTTCGGCCTAGCGGGGGGGCCCGTCGAGACCCAGTACTTC. V usage is TRBV5-1 and J usage is TRBJ2-5; 12 bases are a match to TRBD2. The CDR3 loop spans 17 amino acids. V trimming: 2 bases; J trimming: 5 bases; junction bases outside the gene matches: 10. Germline lookup yields CDR1 SGHRS and CDR2 YFSETQ.

The chain uses TRBV12-3 or TRBV12-4 and TRBJ2-5; D gene ambiguous. The CDR3 loop spans 15 amino acids. Trimming shortened V by 4 bases and J by 2 bases, and 14 bases separated the two germline ends. Here the CDR3 DNA reads TGTGCCAGCAGTTACCGGGCGGAGCTACAAGAGACCCAGTACTTC. It specifies CASSYRAELQETQYF.

This clonotype was observed a few times. The CDR3 is CSASQLYQETQYF. CDR3 DNA: TGCAGTGCTTCCCAATTGTACCAAGAGACCCAGTACTTC. The genes are TRBV20-1 and TRBJ2-5; unclear D gene. Trimming stripped 5 bases from V and 0 bases from J, with 10 bases between. CDR3 length: 13 residues. Germline V gene lookup returns CDR1 DFQATT and CDR2 SNEGSKA (reference sequence).

The V gene is TRBV3-1, the J gene TRBJ2-5; either TRBD1 or TRBD2 may fit D (5 bases each). V shed 3 bases and J shed 5 bases, with 19 bases lying between them. The CDR3 is 16 amino acids. Germline lookup yields CDR1 LGHDT and CDR2 YNNKEL (reference sequence). This CDR3 is CASSHSPGLASETQYF. CDR3 bases: TGTGCCAGCAGCCACTCCCCAGGGCTAGCTTCTGAGACCCAGTACTTC.

This clonotype turned up a few times. The chain combines TRBV5-1 with TRBJ2-3; D is perhaps TRBD2 (5 bases). V lost 2 bases and J 0 bases, leaving 10 bases between the germline ends. The CDR3 extends over 15 amino acids. Germline V CDR1 and CDR2: SGHRS, YFSETQ. The CDR3 sequence is CASSFAGTSTDTQYF. CDR3 sequence (DNA): TGCGCCAGCAGCTTCGCGGGCACTAGCACAGATACGCAGTATTTT.

V is TRBV4-1 and J is TRBJ2-3, with D maybe TRBD2 (5 bases). Trimming shortened V by 3 bases and J by 3 bases, and 7 bases separated the two germline ends. Germline lookup yields CDR1 MGHRA and CDR2 YSYEKL. This CDR3 contains 13 residues. The CDR3 is CASSHPGTDTQYF. The DNA of the CDR3 is TGCGCCAGCAGCCATCCGGGAACAGATACGCAGTATTTT.

The CDR3 region has the DNA TGTGCCAGCAGCTTTTATGGGACTAGCGGGGAAGAGACCCAGTACTTC. Translating it yields CASSFYGTSGEETQYF. The chain recombines TRBV5-6 with TRBJ2-5; 13 bases fit TRBD2. V lost 2 bases to trimming and J lost 3 bases; unmatched junction nucleotides: 4. The length of the CDR3 is 16 residues. Looked up from germline, CDR1 is SGHDT and CDR2 is YYEEEE.